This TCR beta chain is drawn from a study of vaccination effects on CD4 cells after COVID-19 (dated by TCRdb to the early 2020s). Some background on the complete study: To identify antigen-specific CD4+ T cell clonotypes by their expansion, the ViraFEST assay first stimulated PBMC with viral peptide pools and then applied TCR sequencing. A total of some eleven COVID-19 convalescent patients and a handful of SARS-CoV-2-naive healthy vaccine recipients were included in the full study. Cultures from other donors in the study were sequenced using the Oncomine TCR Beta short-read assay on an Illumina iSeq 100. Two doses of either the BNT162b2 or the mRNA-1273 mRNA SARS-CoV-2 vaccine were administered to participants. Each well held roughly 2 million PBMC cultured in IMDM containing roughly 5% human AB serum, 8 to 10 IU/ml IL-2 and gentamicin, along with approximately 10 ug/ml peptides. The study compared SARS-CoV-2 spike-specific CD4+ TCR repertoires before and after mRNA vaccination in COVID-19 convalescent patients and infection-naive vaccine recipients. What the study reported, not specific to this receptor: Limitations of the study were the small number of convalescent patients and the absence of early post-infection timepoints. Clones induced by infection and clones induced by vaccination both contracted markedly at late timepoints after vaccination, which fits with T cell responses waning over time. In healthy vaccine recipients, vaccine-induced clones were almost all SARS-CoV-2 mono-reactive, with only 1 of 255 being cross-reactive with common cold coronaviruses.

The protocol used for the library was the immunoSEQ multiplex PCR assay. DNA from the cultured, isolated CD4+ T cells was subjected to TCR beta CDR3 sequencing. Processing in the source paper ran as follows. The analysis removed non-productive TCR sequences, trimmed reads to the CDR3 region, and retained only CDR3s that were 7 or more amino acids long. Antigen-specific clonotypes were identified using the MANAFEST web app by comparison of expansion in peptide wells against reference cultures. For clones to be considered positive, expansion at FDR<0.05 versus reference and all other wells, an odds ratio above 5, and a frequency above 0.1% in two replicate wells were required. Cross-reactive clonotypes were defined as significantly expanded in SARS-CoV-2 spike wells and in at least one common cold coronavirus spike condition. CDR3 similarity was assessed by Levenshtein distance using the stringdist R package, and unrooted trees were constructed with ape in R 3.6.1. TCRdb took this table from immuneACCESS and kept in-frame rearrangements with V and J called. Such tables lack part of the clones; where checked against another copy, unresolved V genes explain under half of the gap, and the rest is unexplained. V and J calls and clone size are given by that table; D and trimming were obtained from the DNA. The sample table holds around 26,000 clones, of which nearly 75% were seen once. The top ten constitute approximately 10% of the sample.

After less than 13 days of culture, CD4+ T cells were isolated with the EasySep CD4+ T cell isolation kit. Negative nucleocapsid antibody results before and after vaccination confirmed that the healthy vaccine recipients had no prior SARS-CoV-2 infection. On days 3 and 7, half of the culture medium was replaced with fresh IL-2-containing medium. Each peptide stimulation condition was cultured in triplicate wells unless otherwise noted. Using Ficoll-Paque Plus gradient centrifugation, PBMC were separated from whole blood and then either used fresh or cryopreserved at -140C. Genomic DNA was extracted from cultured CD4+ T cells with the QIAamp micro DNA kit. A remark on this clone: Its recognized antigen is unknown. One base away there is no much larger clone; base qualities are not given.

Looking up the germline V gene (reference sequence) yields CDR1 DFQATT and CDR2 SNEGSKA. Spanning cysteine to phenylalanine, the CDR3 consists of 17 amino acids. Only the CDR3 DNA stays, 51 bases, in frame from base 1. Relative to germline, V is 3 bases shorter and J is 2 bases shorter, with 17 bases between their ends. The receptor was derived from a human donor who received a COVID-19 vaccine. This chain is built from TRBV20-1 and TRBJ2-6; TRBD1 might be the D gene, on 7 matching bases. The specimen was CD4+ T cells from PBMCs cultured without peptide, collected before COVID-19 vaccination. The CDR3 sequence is CSASNRRGVPGANVLTF. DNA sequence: TGCAGTGCTAGTAATCGCAGGGGGGTTCCTGGGGCCAACGTCCTGACTTTC.